One and the same sample provided the 14 T cell receptor beta chains below, sequenced in a study of blood T cell repertoires in COVID-19. Generated by immunoSEQ multiplex PCR, the TCRdb table keeps only in-frame clones and is missing some. The data contain about 320,000 clones, roughly 85% of them seen just once; the ten biggest clones take up 7.2%. The source material was peripheral blood. The origin of the receptors is a human donor in a cohort sampled during active COVID-19.

V usage is TRBV6-1 and J usage is TRBJ2-7, with 7 bases aligning to TRBD1. The V segment lost 4 bases and the J segment 4 bases; nucleotides outside the gene matches: 10. Per the germline V gene, CDR1 is MNHNS and CDR2 is SASEGT. The CDR3 is made up of 15 amino acids. CDR3 protein: CASSGAPGQPYEQYF. The CDR3, as DNA: TGTGCCAGCAGTGGAGCCCCGGGACAGCCTTACGAGCAGTACTTC.

This rearrangement joins TRBV2 to TRBJ1-6, with unresolved D. The CDR3 spans 12 residues. Trimming took 9 bases from V and 8 from J, leaving 11 bases between them. CDR1 SNHLY and CDR2 FYNNEI come from the germline V gene. The CDR3 DNA is TGTGCCAGTAGGAGGGTTGATTCACCCCTCCACTTT. As protein: CASRRVDSPLHF. Full variable domain (missing parts from reference TRBV2 and TRBJ1-6): EPEVTQTPSHQVTQMGQEVILRCVPISNHLYFYWYRQILGQKVEFLVSFYNNEISEKSEIFDDQFSVERPDGSNFTLKIRSTKLEDSAMYFCASRRVDSPLHFGNGTRLTVT.

The V call is TRBV2, the J call TRBJ2-2; the D gene is possibly TRBD1 (6 bases). Germline values: CDR1 SNHLY, CDR2 FYNNEI. This CDR3 is built from 14 residues. Deletions cut 9 bases from V and 0 bases from J, with 11 bases between. Written as DNA, the CDR3 is TGTGCCAGTTTAAAGGGGGCGAACACCGGGGAGCTGTTTTTT. Translated, it gives CASLKGANTGELFF. Filled out from reference TRBV2 and TRBJ2-2, the complete variable domain reads EPEVTQTPSHQVTQMGQEVILRCVPISNHLYFYWYRQILGQKVEFLVSFYNNEISEKSEIFDDQFSVERPDGSNFTLKIRSTKLEDSAMYFCASLKGANTGELFFGEGSRLTVL.

The chain has TRBV18 and TRBJ2-2, with D maybe TRBD2 (6 bases). Germline-derived CDR1 and CDR2 are KGHSH and LQKENI. The CDR3 extends over 18 amino acids. The ends were cut back, 3 bases at V and 5 bases at J, with 22 bases in the middle. The CDR3 loop is CASSPLTRLVDRTGELFF. In DNA form, the CDR3 reads TGTGCCAGCTCACCGTTAACGAGACTAGTTGACCGAACCGGGGAGCTGTTTTTT.

The chain couples TRBV5-8 to TRBJ1-4, with D unresolved. This CDR3 region has 12 residues. The V gene lost 5 bases and the J gene lost 12 bases, with 14 bases spanning the gap. Germline values: CDR1 SGHTS, CDR2 YDEGEE. The CDR3 DNA follows: TGTGCCAGCAGGCTGGATGAGGAGGAACTGTTTTTT. Translation gives CASRLDEEELFF. Together with reference TRBV5-8 and TRBJ1-4, the CDR3 gives the full variable domain: EAGVTQSPTHLIKTRGQQATLRCSPISGHTSVYWYQQALGLGLQFLLWYDEGEERNRGNFPPRFSGRQFPNYSSELNVNALELEDSALYLCASRLDEEELFFGSGTQLSVL.

In this sample, this clone turned up once. This rearrangement joins TRBV6-5 to TRBJ1-4; D is perhaps TRBD1 (5 bases). Trimming took 6 bases from V and 5 from J, leaving 13 bases between them. This CDR3 contains 14 residues. Germline V gene data show CDR1 as MNHEY and CDR2 as SVGAGI. CDR3 bases: TGTGCCAGCAGGGGCGACAGCAGGAATGAAAAACTGTTTTTT. Amino acids: CASRGDSRNEKLFF.

The gene calls are TRBV6-5 and TRBJ1-2, with 7 bases identical to TRBD1. The CDR3 has 15 amino acids. In germline, CDR1 is MNHEY, CDR2 SVGAGI. V lost 7 bases to trimming and J lost 0 bases; unmatched junction nucleotides: 8. CDR3 nucleotide sequence: TGTGCCAGCACCTATACCGGGACAGCTAACTATGGCTACACCTTC. Its protein product is CASTYTGTANYGYTF.

The chain carries TRBV5-1 and TRBJ2-7; 9 bases are a match to TRBD1. The CDR3 contains 16 residues. The germline CDR1 and CDR2 sequences are SGHRS and YFSETQ. The V and J ends lost 4 bases and 2 bases, in that order; junction bases with no gene match: 10. Here the CDR3 DNA reads TGCGCCAGCAGCCCCCTACCGGGACAGGGTACCTACGAGCAGTACTTC. Translating it yields CASSPLPGQGTYEQYF.

The chain couples TRBV19 to TRBJ1-6, with D perhaps TRBD1 (5 bases). The germline V gene encodes CDR1 LNHDA and CDR2 SQIVND (reference sequence). V was pared by 8 bases and J by 8 bases, with 16 bases between. This CDR3 is 14 amino acids long. This CDR3 is CASRARQGYSPLHF. In nucleotides, the CDR3 is TGTGCCAGTCGGGCTCGGCAGGGTTATTCACCCCTCCACTTT.

This clone was detected only once. This sequence joins TRBV5-1 and TRBJ1-2, with D possibly matching TRBD1 (5 bases). The germline V gene has CDR1 SGHRS and CDR2 YFSETQ. The V end lost 0 bases, the J end lost 8 bases, and 14 bases lay between the germline ends. The CDR3 has 14 residues. The CDR3 DNA sequence: TGCGCCAGCAGCTTGGGCCCGGGGGGTGAGGGCTACACCTTC. Its translation is CASSLGPGGEGYTF. The whole variable domain, filled in from reference TRBV5-1 and TRBJ1-2, reads KAGVTQTPRYLIKTRGQQVTLSCSPISGHRSVSWYQQTPGQGLQFLFEYFSETQRNKGNFPGRFSGRQFSNSRSEMNVSTLELGDSALYLCASSLGPGGEGYTFGSGTRLTVV.

The chain combines TRBV12-1 with TRBJ1-3. TRBV12-1 constitutes a pseudogene. This CDR3 has 11 amino acids. CDR3 DNA: TGTGCCAGCAGGCGGGACGAAGCCTCACATTTT. Its translation is CASRRDEASHF.

This clone was seen just once. V and J are TRBV27 and TRBJ2-1, with 9 bases aligning to TRBD2. From germline, CDR1 is MNHEY and CDR2 SMNVEV (reference sequence). The V gene end was trimmed by 2 bases and the J gene end by 7 bases; junction bases not matched to a gene: 18. The CDR3 sequence is 19 residues long. This CDR3 is CASSLIIGGGAPWYNEQFF. The CDR3 DNA reads as TGTGCCAGCAGTTTAATAATCGGCGGGGGGGCCCCGTGGTATAATGAGCAGTTCTTC.

The CDR3 DNA reads as TGTGCCAGCTCACCAACGGCAGGCCCCCAGGAGACCCAGTACTTC. Its protein is CASSPTAGPQETQYF. This rearrangement joins TRBV18 to TRBJ2-5; D unclear. The V gene lost 2 bases and the J gene lost 5 bases, with 15 bases spanning the gap. The CDR3 loop spans 15 amino acids. Germline V gene sequence: CDR1 KGHSH, CDR2 LQKENI.

The chain recombines TRBV1 with TRBJ2-2; TRBD2, the table's D call, lacks a check against the DNA. TRBV1 is a pseudogene locus. The CDR3 spans 13 residues. The CDR3 DNA reads as TGCACCAGCAGCCAAACTAGGGCCGGGGAGCTGTTTTTT. Its translation is CTSSQTRAGELFF.